This T cell receptor (beta chain) was identified during a study of T cell repertoires in cytomegalovirus infection. Overall study context: Shared public TCR beta signatures pointed to both CMV infection and a matching HLA type. Study findings and constraints: HLA-C-restricted CMV-specific TCR beta clonotypes prevailed in the ex vivo response.

TCRdb fed the reads into MiXCR, producing one record per CDR3 protein. There are 310,000 or so distinct CDR3 sequences in the sample; roughly 9.3% occur only once, and 2% to 3% lies in the top ten. This clonotype was recorded many times. The antigen remains undetermined. Germline CDR1 MNHEY, CDR2 SVGAGI. J gave up 1 base and V 6 bases, and 8 bases lay outside the gene matches. This CDR3 spans 16 amino acids. V and J are TRBV6-5 and TRBJ2-1; the match to TRBD2 covers 8 bases. The source material was PBMCs. The origin of this receptor is a human donor in good health (CMV status not recorded). Some clones in this sample may be carry-over from other donors' samples. CDR3 region: CASRPRTSRSYNEQFF. The CDR3 bases are TGTGCCAGCAGGCCCCGGACTAGCAGATCCTACAATGAGCAGTTCTTC.